This T cell receptor beta chain is from a study of identical twins. Study outcomes and limitations: A cross-sectional statistical analysis, not follow-up of the same donors, supported the conclusions. Excess sharing by twins proved weaker in beta out-of-frame sequences.

Germline lookup yields CDR1 KGHSH and CDR2 LQKENI. CDR3 length: 15 residues. Trimming removed 5 bases from V and 4 bases from J; junction bases left unmatched: 6. Remarks on this clonotype: The antigen remains undetermined.

TCRdb re-called the 5' RACE reads through MiXCR, storing one row per CDR3 protein. This table has roughly 720,000 distinct CDR3 sequences, about 18% appearing once. Separately, the same data were catalogued under a study of T cells expressing NK-cell markers. From that second work: About six donors carried dominant NKG2C+ clonotypes that made up roughly 1.0-7.0% of their CD8+ T cells. Certain NKG2C+ T cell clones were expanded, and their HCMV specificity remained unclear.

The TCR was taken from a woman between 18 and 29 years old in good health. Sequencing was carried out using PBMCs. The rearrangement joins TRBV18 to TRBJ2-2, with TRBD1 matching 8 bases. CDR3 residues: CASSTNGQGTGELFF. The DNA of the CDR3 is TGTGCCAGCTCAACAAACGGACAGGGCACCGGGGAGCTGTTTTTT.